A selection of T cell receptor beta chains follows, all from one sample in a study of blood T cells in healthy people across ages. MiXCR, applied by TCRdb to the 5' RACE reads, yields one record per CDR3 protein. The sample lists 1.6 million or so distinct CDR3 sequences; about 31% were seen once. Sequencing was performed on blood. The receptors were gathered from a woman aged 25 to 39 in good health. CDR3s include the opening cysteine and the closing phenylalanine or tryptophan. A D gene is named only where the DNA matches it firmly. Clone size is shown for a subset of rows, as once, few, many or a class of expanded clone.

CDR3: CASSLTVGAEAFF
DNA: TGTGCCAGCAGCTTAACTGTTGGGGCTGAAGCTTTCTTT
size: few
V: TRBV7-3
J: TRBJ1-1
D: .

CDR3: CASSLERDRVGEQYF
DNA: TGCGCCAGCAGCCTGGAGCGGGACAGGGTAGGCGAGCAGTACTTC
size: .
V: TRBV5-1
J: TRBJ2-7
D: TRBD1

CDR3: CASSLAGAAYNEQFF
DNA: TGTGCCAGCAGCCTAGCGGGAGCCGCCTACAATGAGCAGTTCTTC
size: few
V: TRBV6-5
J: TRBJ2-1
D: TRBD2

CDR3: CASSLGPGGSYEQFF
DNA: TGTGCCAGCAGCTTAGGACCCGGGGGGAGCTATGAGCAGTTCTTC
size: .
V: TRBV7-9
J: TRBJ2-1
D: TRBD2

CDR3: CATNRDIASGSGYEQYF
DNA: TGTGCCACCAACAGAGATATCGCTAGCGGGAGTGGCTACGAGCAGTACTTC
size: .
V: TRBV15
J: TRBJ2-7
D: TRBD2

CDR3: CASSSGTNNEQFF
DNA: TGCGCCAGCAGCTCCGGTACTAACAATGAGCAGTTCTTC
size: .
V: TRBV5-1
J: TRBJ2-1
D: .

CDR3: CASSARTSGGSGSGRETQYF
DNA: TGTGCCAGCAGCGCACGAACGTCAGGGGGGTCCGGGAGCGGGCGAGAGACCCAGTACTTC
size: few
V: TRBV3-1
J: TRBJ2-5
D: .

CDR3: CASSQESGGEETQYF
DNA: TGTGCCAGCAGCCAAGAGTCAGGGGGGGAAGAGACCCAGTACTTC
size: .
V: TRBV3-1
J: TRBJ2-5
D: .

CDR3: CASTIDPLGPNYGYTF
DNA: TGTGCCAGCACGATCGACCCACTGGGCCCTAACTATGGCTACACCTTC
size: .
V: TRBV7-9
J: TRBJ1-2
D: .

CDR3: CASSQDKGGQVEETQYF
DNA: TGCGCCAGCAGCCAAGATAAGGGGGGACAGGTCGAGGAGACCCAGTACTTC
size: .
V: TRBV4-1
J: TRBJ2-5
D: TRBD1

CDR3: CASSFVRGGKNIQYF
DNA: TGTGCCAGCAGTTTTGTCAGGGGCGGCAAAAACATTCAGTACTTC
size: few
V: TRBV28
J: TRBJ2-4
D: .

CDR3: CASSEGGPRGDGYTF
DNA: TGTGCCAGCAGTGAGGGGGGGCCCAGGGGGGATGGCTACACCTTC
size: few
V: TRBV25-1
J: TRBJ1-2
D: TRBD1

CDR3: CSVDWAGGDEQYF
DNA: TGCAGCGTTGATTGGGCAGGGGGTGACGAGCAGTACTTC
size: many
V: TRBV29-1
J: TRBJ2-7
D: TRBD1